This passage covers 10 T cell receptor beta chains from one sample sequenced in a study of T cells in Graves' hyperthyroidism and ophthalmopathy. Amplification targeted TCR beta CDR3 regions from RNA transcripts. The HTBI primer set was used in a first-round RT-PCR of the TCR CDR3. MiXCR, run by TCRdb on the multiplex PCR reads, gives a single entry per CDR3 protein. The sample lists hundreds of thousands of distinct CDR3 sequences, around 40% occurring once. Sample: blood. These receptors all come from a woman in her thirties or forties with Graves' hyperthyroidism.

Points on this clonotype: A much bigger clone sits one base away, suggesting this may be a read error. V is TRBV7-9 and J is TRBJ2-7; 10 nucleotides align to TRBD1. The CDR3 has 14 amino acids. Germline assignment: CDR1 SEHNR and CDR2 FQNEAQ (reference sequence). The CDR3 loop is CASSPGDRGYAQYF. Written as DNA, the CDR3 is TGTGCCAGCAGCCCGGGGGACAGGGGCTACGCGCAGTACTTC.

This clonotype showed up many times. This chain links TRBV5-8 with TRBJ2-7; D gene uncertain. The CDR3 consists of 14 residues. V lost 1 base and J 0 bases, leaving 8 bases between the germline ends. The germline gives CDR1 SGHTS, CDR2 YDEGEE. CDR3 sequence: CASSLSRLSYEQYF. CDR3 DNA: TGTGCCAGCAGCTTGTCTCGGCTCTCCTACGAGCAGTACTTC.

This chain connects TRBV6-5 to TRBJ2-7; D remains unclear. The CDR3 sequence is 12 residues long. CDR1 MNHEY and CDR2 SVGAGI come from the germline V gene. V lost 5 bases, J lost 6 bases, and 11 bases lay in between. The CDR3 is CASSPRGPEQYF. DNA for the CDR3: TGTGCCAGCAGTCCCCGTGGTCCCGAGCAGTACTTC.

This clonotype was observed once. A much larger clone differs by one base, so this may be a read error. The V and J genes are TRBV11-2 and TRBJ2-6; unclear D gene. CDR3 length: 18 residues. The germline V gene has CDR1 SGHAT and CDR2 FQNNGV. V was shortened by 5 bases and J by 0 bases, with 17 bases between the two germline ends. The CDR3 sequence is CASSLRHWASSGANVLTF. The CDR3 DNA is TGTGCCAGCAGCCTACGACATTGGGCCTCCTCTGGGGCCAACGTCCTGACTTTC. The full variable domain, rest sourced from reference TRBV11-2 and TRBJ2-6, is EAGVAQSPRYKIIEKRQSVAFWCNPISGHATLYWYQQILGQGPKLLIQFQNNGVVDDSQLPKDRFSAERLKGVDSTLKIQPAKLEDSAVYLCASSLRHWASSGANVLTFGAGSRLTVL.

Relative to its sample, this clonotype is medium-sized. The chain carries TRBV7-9 and TRBJ1-1; D not certain. The V end lost 4 bases, the J end lost 6 bases, and 12 bases lay between the germline ends. The CDR3 consists of 13 residues. Per germline, CDR1 SEHNR and CDR2 FQNEAQ (reference sequence). CDR3: CASSYLQVSEAFF. The CDR3 bases are TGTGCCAGCAGCTACCTTCAAGTTTCTGAAGCTTTCTTT.

The gene calls are TRBV19 and TRBJ2-2; 7 positions match TRBD1. Trimming took 3 bases from V and 2 from J; bases not matched to a gene: 9. CDR1 is LNHDA, CDR2 SQIVND, per germline (reference sequence). This CDR3 spans 17 amino acids. This chain's CDR3 is CASSMAGTDLNTGELFF. The DNA of the CDR3 is TGTGCCAGTAGTATGGCCGGGACAGACTTAAACACCGGGGAGCTGTTTTTT.

This clonotype was counted between two and nine times. The rearrangement links TRBV28 to TRBJ2-7, with TRBD2 matching over 12 bases. CDR3 size: 14 residues. V lost 6 bases to trimming and J lost 4 bases; unmatched junction nucleotides: 4. Germline V gives CDR1 MDHEN, CDR2 SYDVKM. The CDR3 DNA reads TGTGCCAGCAGCCCTAGCGGGAGGGAGTACGAGCAGTACTTC. Its protein product is CASSPSGREYEQYF.

V and J are TRBV7-2 and TRBJ2-2, with D possibly being TRBD1 (6 bases). Germline CDR1 reads SGHTA; CDR2 reads FQGNSA. Trimming left V 5 bases short and J 7 bases short, with 11 bases between. The CDR3 is 13 residues long. The CDR3 loop is CASSLQGNGELFF. The CDR3 DNA is TGTGCCAGCAGCCTACAGGGAAACGGGGAGCTGTTTTTT.

The rearrangement links TRBV11-1 to TRBJ1-5; the D gene is possibly TRBD1 (5 bases). The length of the CDR3 is 12 residues. V was clipped by 1 base and J by 15 bases, with 13 bases between them. Germline loops: CDR1 SGHAT, CDR2 FQDESV (reference sequence). The CDR3 loop is CASSLGKGPLHF. The CDR3 DNA reads TGTGCCAGCAGCTTAGGCAAGGGACCGTTGCATTTT.

This clonotype was recorded at least ten times. The rearrangement joins TRBV20-1 to TRBJ1-2; D possibly corresponds to TRBD1 (6 bases). This CDR3 contains 15 residues. CDR1 DFQATT and CDR2 SNEGSKA come from the germline V gene (reference sequence). Trimming left V 6 bases short and J 7 bases short, with 24 bases between. CDR3 nucleotides: TGCAGTGCCCCAAATTTGGAAACAGGGTCTCCTGGCTACACCTTC. Protein product: CSAPNLETGSPGYTF.